Below, one TCR beta chain is given with its context. Its specificity is unknown. Germline CDR1 and CDR2: SQVTM and ANQGSEA. Trimming took 5 bases from V and 6 from J, leaving 13 bases between them. The CDR3 spans 12 residues. This specimen belongs to a study of CD8 T cells in ankylosing spondylitis. Study observations and caveats: The study identified a TCR beta motif of roughly eight highly homologous variants that appeared characteristic of ankylosing spondylitis blood.

TCRdb passed the 5' RACE reads through MiXCR, listing each CDR3 protein once. The table lists roughly 700,000 distinct CDR3 sequences, around 20% of them singletons. Source material: blood, either unsorted or a sorted T cell fraction (not recorded which). This TCR derives from a male donor with ankylosing spondylitis. The rearrangement uses TRBV29-1 and TRBJ1-1; D may be TRBD1 (5 bases). The CDR3 here is CSVQKQGAEAFF. CDR3 coding DNA: TGCAGCGTTCAAAAGCAGGGCGCTGAAGCTTTCTTT.